The clone carrying this T cell receptor beta chain has just one count. Antigen: not known. The data originate from a study of graft-versus-host responses after intestinal transplantation. Looking at the study overall: Anti-thymocyte globulin induction was given to all recipients, followed by tacrolimus and steroids for three to four years. General study findings and limits: Allografts carried high graft-versus-host to host-versus-graft clonal ratios in patients having graft-donor T cell macrochimerism. GvH clones were identified in recipient marrow, with some first appearing in ileum or blood. Peak circulating GvH clone levels tracked with early post-transplant HvG declines.

Sequencing used immunoSEQ multiplex PCR; TCRdb keeps in-frame clones, though not all of them. The sample carries just over 85,000 clones, approximately 90% recorded once. V gave up 3 bases and J gave up 2 bases, with 10 bases separating them. This CDR3 contains 15 residues. CDR1 and CDR2 from the germline V gene are ENHRY and SYGVKD. Material: unstimulated CD8+ T cells sorted from spleen or lymph node cells, obtained before transplant. The clonotype comes from a human donor who was the organ donor for an intestinal transplant. V usage is TRBV10-3 and J usage is TRBJ2-2; perhaps TRBD2 as D (6 bases). The CDR3 sequence is CAISDRGRNTGELFF. The CDR3 bases are TGTGCCATCAGTGATCGGGGGAGAAACACCGGGGAGCTGTTTTTT.